This entry features one T cell receptor (beta chain) sequence. The antigen is unknown. Germline V gene data show CDR1 as MNHEY and CDR2 as SVGAGI. CDR3 length: 16 amino acids. V was clipped by 2 bases and J by 14 bases, with 24 bases between them. These data originate in a study of T-cell memory formation after mild COVID-19. Study-level information: Largely, the TCR clusters proved donor specific.

TCRdb processed the 5' RACE reads anew with MiXCR; each CDR3 protein has one entry. This table has 250,000 to 400,000 distinct CDR3 sequences, 14% appearing once. General study points: CD4+ bias marked clones expanding day 15 to 37, unlike balanced contracting clones. That cross-reactive memory joined was suggested by some responding clones appearing in pre-infection memory.

This sequence was found in a man younger than 35 who had mild COVID-19 (a few samples of this study predate the infection). Cell type and time point are not known. The chain carries TRBV6-5 and TRBJ1-4, with D maybe TRBD1 (5 bases). Source material: PBMCs or a T cell subset sorted from them (not recorded which). The CDR3 region is CASSYRDRDPPGALFF. DNA for the CDR3: TGTGCCAGCAGTTACCGGGACCGGGACCCACCTGGGGCCCTGTTTTTT.